Presented here are 4 T cell receptor beta chains from one specimen sequenced in a study of T cells in Graves' hyperthyroidism and ophthalmopathy. Researchers took RNA transcripts and amplified the TCR beta CDR3 regions from them. The study used the HTBI primer set for a first-round RT-PCR of the TCR CDR3. A single record per CDR3 protein comes from TCRdb applying MiXCR to the multiplex PCR reads. The data show 500,000 to 650,000 distinct CDR3 sequences, with 14% seen just once and over 11% held by the top ten. Sequencing was done on a sample of blood. All receptors come from a woman in her thirties or forties with Graves' hyperthyroidism.

Many counts were recorded for this clonotype. The chain recombines TRBV6-1 with TRBJ2-7, with D possibly being TRBD2 (6 bases). CDR1 and CDR2 (germline): MNHNS, SASEGT. The CDR3 has 12 amino acids. Deletions cut 8 bases from V and 1 base from J, with 9 bases between. CDR3 nucleotide sequence: TGTGCCAGCTGGACTACATCCTACGAGCAGTACTTC. Protein sequence: CASWTTSYEQYF.

This chain uses TRBV5-1 with TRBJ2-5; 8 bases line up with TRBD2. The germline CDR1 and CDR2 sequences are SGHRS and YFSETQ. This CDR3 region has 14 residues. J lost 5 bases, V lost 6 bases, and 9 bases had no gene match. CDR3 nucleotide sequence: TGCGCCAGCACCACTGGGTCGGGAGGGGAGACCCAGTACTTC. Protein product: CASTTGSGGETQYF.

The table lists this clonotype with many counts. The chain combines TRBV2 with TRBJ2-1; D could derive from TRBD1 or TRBD2 (5 bases each). The CDR3 totals 15 residues. Germline-derived CDR1 and CDR2 are SNHLY and FYNNEI. The V end lost 7 bases, the J end lost 4 bases, and 17 bases lay between the germline ends. For the CDR3, the DNA is TGTGCCAGCATTAATGACCCCGGGACGTACAATGAGCAGTTCTTC. It translates to CASINDPGTYNEQFF.

This clonotype was found many times. The CDR3 region has the DNA TGCAGTGCTACCCCACACAATGAGCAGTTCTTC. This translates into CSATPHNEQFF. This chain joins TRBV20-1 and TRBJ2-1; D is uncertain. The CDR3 totals 11 residues. V was pared by 4 bases and J by 5 bases, with 6 bases between. Germline V gene data show CDR1 as DFQATT and CDR2 as SNEGSKA (reference sequence).